This T cell receptor beta chain was identified during a study of response to subunit inactivated influenza vaccine. General study results and limits: Authors suggested each seasonal flu vaccination may recruit only limited numbers of new T cells.

After removal of 6 bases from V and 4 bases from J, the junction contained 17 bases not matched to a gene. This CDR3 is 17 amino acids long. Looked up from germline, CDR1 is MGHRA and CDR2 is YSYEKL. TCRdb re-called the RT-PCR reads through MiXCR, storing one row per CDR3 protein. The repertoire holds roughly 710,000 distinct CDR3 sequences, 12% to 15% seen once, with less than 8.5% in the top ten. This clonotype has just a few counts. The antigen remains undetermined. The receptor was isolated from a man aged 50-59 years who received an inactivated influenza vaccine. The input for sequencing was PBMCs from blood, taken about 14 days before vaccination. The rearrangement joins TRBV4-1 to TRBJ1-2, with 7 bases identical to TRBD1. The CDR3 DNA sequence: TGCGCCAGCAGTCGACCACCCATTCGGGACAGTCTCTATGGCTACACCTTC. Amino acid sequence: CASSRPPIRDSLYGYTF.